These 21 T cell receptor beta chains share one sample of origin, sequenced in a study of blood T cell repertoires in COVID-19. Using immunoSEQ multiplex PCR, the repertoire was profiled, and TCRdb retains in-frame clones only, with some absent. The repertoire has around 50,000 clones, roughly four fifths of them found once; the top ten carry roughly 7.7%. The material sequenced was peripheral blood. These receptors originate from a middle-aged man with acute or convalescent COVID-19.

Here the CDR3 DNA reads TGTGCCAGCAGCGTAGCGACAGGCGGAAAACTGTTTTTT. As protein: CASSVATGGKLFF. V and J are TRBV9 and TRBJ1-4; D is possibly TRBD1 (6 bases). V shed 0 bases and J shed 10 bases, with 10 bases lying between them. Germline CDR1 reads SGDLS; CDR2 reads YYNGEE. The CDR3 extends over 13 amino acids.

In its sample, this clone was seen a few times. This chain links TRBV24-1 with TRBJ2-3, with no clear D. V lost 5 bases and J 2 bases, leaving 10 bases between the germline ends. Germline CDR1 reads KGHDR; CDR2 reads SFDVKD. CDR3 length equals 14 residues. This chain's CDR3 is CATSVHSDTDTQYF. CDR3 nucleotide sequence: TGTGCCACCAGTGTCCATTCAGACACAGATACGCAGTATTTT.

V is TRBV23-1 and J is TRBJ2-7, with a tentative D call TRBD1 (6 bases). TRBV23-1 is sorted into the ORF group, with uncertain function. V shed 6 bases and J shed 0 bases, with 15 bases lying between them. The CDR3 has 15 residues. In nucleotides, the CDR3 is TGCGCCAGCAGCCTTGGACAGTTTTGCTCCTACGAGCAGTACTTC. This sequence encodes CASSLGQFCSYEQYF.

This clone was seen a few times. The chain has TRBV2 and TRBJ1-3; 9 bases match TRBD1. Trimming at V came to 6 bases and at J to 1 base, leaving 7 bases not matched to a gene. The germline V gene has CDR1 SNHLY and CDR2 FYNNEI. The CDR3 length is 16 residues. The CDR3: CASSAEGQGSGNTIYF. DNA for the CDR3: TGTGCCAGCAGCGCAGAGGGACAGGGTTCTGGAAACACCATATATTTT.

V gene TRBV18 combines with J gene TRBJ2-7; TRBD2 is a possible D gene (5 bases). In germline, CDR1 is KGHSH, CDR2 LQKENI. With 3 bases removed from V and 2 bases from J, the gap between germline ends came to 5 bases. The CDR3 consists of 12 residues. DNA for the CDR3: TGTGCCAGCTCACCTAGCGCCTACGAGCAGTACTTC. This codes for CASSPSAYEQYF.

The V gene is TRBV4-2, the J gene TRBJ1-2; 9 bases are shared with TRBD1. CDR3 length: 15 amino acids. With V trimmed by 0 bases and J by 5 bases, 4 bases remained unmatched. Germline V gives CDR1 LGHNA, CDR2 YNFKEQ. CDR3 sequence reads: CASSQDGTGRYGYTF. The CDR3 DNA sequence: TGTGCCAGCAGCCAAGATGGGACAGGGAGGTATGGCTACACCTTC.

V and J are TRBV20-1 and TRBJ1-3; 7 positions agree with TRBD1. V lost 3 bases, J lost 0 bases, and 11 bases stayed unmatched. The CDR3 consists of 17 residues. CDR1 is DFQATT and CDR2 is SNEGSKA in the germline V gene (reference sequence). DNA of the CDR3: TGCAGTGCTAGTTGGGAGAGGGGGCCGGGCTCTGGAAACACCATATATTTT. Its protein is CSASWERGPGSGNTIYF.

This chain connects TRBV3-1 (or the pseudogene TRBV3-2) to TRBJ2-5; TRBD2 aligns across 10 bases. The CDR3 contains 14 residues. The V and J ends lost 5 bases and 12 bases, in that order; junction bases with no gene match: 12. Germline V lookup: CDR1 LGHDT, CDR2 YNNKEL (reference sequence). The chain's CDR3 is CASSKAGGPRLKYF. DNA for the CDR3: TGTGCCAGCAGCAAAGCGGGGGGGCCCCGCCTTAAGTACTTC.

CDR3 nucleotide sequence: TGTGCCAGCTCCCGGACAGGGGATGGCGGGATTAATGAAAAACTGTTTTTT. Translated, it gives CASSRTGDGGINEKLFF. This chain joins TRBV18 and TRBJ1-4, with TRBD1 matching over 9 bases. Germline CDR1 reads KGHSH; CDR2 reads LQKENI. J lost 4 bases, V lost 6 bases, and 12 bases had no gene match. The CDR3 has 17 amino acids.

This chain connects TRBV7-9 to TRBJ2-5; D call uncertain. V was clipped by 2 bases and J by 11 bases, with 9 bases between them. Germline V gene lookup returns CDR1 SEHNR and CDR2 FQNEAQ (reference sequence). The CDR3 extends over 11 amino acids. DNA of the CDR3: TGTGCCAGCAGCTTAAGCCTACTGCAGTACTTC. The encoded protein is CASSLSLLQYF.

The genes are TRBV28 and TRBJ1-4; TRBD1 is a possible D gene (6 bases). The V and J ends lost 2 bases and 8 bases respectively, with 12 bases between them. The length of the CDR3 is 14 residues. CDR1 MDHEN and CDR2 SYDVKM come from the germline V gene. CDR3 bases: TGTGCCAGCAGTTTAGGGGGGGCGGGCGAAAAACTGTTTTTT. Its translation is CASSLGGAGEKLFF.

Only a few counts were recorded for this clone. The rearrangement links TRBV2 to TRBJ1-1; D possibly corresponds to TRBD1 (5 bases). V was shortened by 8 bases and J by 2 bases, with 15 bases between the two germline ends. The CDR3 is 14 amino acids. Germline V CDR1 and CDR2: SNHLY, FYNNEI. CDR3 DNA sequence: TGTGCCAGCGATACTCAAGGACATAACACTGAAGCTTTCTTT. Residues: CASDTQGHNTEAFF.

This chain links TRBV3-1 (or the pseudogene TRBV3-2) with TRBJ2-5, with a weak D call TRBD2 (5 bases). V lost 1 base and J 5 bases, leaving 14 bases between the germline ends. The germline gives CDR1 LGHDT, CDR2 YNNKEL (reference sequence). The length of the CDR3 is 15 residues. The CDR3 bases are TGTGCCAGCAGCCAAGCAGGACTTATCAGGGAGACCCAGTACTTC. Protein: CASSQAGLIRETQYF.

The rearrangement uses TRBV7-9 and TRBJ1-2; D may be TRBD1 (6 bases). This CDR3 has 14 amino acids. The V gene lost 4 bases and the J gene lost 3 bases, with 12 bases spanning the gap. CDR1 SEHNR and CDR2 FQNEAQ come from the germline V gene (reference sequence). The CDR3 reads CASSSGEGDYGYTF. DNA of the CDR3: TGTGCCAGCAGCTCGGGGGAGGGGGACTATGGCTACACCTTC.

CDR3: CASNKGGTQGLTEAFF. The DNA of the CDR3 is TGTGCCAGCAACAAGGGGGGGACCCAGGGTTTGACTGAAGCTTTCTTT. The V and J genes are TRBV28 and TRBJ1-1; D is possibly TRBD1 (6 bases). This CDR3 contains 16 residues. V lost 7 bases, J lost 5 bases, and 23 bases lay in between. CDR1 MDHEN and CDR2 SYDVKM come from the germline V gene. The full variable domain, in which reference TRBV28 and TRBJ1-1 provide the parts outside the CDR3, is DVKVTQSSRYLVKRTGEKVFLECVQDMDHENMFWYRQDPGLGLRLIYFSYDVKMKEKGDIPEGYSVSREKKERFSLILESASTNQTSMYLCASNKGGTQGLTEAFFGQGTRLTVV.

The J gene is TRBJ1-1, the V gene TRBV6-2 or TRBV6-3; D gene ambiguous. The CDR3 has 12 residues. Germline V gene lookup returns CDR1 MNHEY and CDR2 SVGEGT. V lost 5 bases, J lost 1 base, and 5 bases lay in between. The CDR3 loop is CASSQWNTEAFF. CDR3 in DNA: TGTGCCAGCAGTCAATGGAACACTGAAGCTTTCTTT.

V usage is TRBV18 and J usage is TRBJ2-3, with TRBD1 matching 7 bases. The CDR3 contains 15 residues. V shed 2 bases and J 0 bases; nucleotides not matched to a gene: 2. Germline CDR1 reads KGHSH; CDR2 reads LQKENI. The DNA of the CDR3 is TGTGCCAGCTCACCAACGGACAGGAGCACAGATACGCAGTATTTT. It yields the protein CASSPTDRSTDTQYF.

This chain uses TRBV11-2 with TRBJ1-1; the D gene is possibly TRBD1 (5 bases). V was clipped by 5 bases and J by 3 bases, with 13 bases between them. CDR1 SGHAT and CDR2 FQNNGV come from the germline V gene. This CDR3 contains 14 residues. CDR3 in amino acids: CASSTNWGYTEAFF. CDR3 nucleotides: TGTGCCAGCAGCACTAACTGGGGCTACACTGAAGCTTTCTTT.

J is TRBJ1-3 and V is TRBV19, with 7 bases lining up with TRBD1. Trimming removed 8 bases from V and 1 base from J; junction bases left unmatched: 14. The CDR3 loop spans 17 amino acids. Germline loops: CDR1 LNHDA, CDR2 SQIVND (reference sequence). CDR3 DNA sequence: TGTGCCAGTCAAAAGGGGGACAGACAAATATCTGGAAACACCATATATTTT. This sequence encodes CASQKGDRQISGNTIYF.

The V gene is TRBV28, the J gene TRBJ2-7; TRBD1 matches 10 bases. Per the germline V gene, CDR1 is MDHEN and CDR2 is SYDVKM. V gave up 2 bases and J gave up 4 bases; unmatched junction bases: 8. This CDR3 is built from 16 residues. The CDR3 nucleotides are TGTGCCAGCAGTTTAATTGGGACAGGGGTTAGGTACGAGCAGTACTTC. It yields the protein CASSLIGTGVRYEQYF.

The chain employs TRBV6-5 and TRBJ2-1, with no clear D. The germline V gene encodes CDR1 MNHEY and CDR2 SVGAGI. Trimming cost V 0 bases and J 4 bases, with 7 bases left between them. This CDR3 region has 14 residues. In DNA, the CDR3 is TGTGCCAGCAGTTACTCAGCCCTTTACAATGAGCAGTTCTTC. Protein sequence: CASSYSALYNEQFF.